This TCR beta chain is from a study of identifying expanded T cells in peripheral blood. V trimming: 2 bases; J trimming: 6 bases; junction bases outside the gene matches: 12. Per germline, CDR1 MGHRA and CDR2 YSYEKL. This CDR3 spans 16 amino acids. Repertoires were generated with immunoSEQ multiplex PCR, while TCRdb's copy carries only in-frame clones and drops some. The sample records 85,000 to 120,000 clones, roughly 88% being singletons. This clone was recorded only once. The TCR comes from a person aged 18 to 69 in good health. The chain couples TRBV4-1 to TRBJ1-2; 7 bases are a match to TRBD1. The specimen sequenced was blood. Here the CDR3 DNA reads TGCGCCAGCAGCCAACCCACGGACAGGTTAGGAGATGGCTACACCTTC. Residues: CASSQPTDRLGDGYTF.